This note documents a single T cell receptor (beta chain) sequence. The sample comes from a study of shared clonotypes between healthy human individuals. The CDR3 covers 16 residues. The V and J ends lost 1 base and 7 bases respectively, with 14 bases between them. Per germline, CDR1 LNHDA and CDR2 SQIVND (reference sequence). The data were produced by immunoSEQ multiplex PCR, yet TCRdb's version contains in-frame clones alone and is incomplete. The sample lists 2.5 million or so clones; approximately 92% were seen once. The chain carries TRBV19 and TRBJ1-6; D ambiguous. Source material: naive CD4+ T cells sorted from blood. Noted subset: CD45RA+ positively selected. The receptor comes from a man younger than 35 in good health. The CDR3 coding sequence is TGTGCCAGTAGTATAGCTTGGACCTGGGGAAATTCACCCCTCCACTTT. This gives the protein CASSIAWTWGNSPLHF.